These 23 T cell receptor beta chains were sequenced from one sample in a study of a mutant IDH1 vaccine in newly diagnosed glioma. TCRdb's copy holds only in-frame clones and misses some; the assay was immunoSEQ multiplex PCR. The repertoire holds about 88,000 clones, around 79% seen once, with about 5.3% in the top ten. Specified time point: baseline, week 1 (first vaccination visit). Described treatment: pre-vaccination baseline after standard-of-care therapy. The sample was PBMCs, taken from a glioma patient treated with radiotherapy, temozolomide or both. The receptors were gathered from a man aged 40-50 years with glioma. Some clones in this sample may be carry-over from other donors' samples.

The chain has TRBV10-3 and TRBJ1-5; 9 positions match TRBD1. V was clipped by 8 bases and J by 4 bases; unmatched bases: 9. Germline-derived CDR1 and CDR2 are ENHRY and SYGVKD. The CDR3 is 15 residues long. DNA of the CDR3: TGTGCCATCTCTGGGACAGGGAGACAAAATCAGCCCCAGCATTTT. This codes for CAISGTGRQNQPQHF.

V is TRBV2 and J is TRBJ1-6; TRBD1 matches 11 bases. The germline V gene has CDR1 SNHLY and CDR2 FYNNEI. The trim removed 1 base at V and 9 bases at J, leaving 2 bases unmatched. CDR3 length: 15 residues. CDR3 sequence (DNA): TGTGCCAGCAGTGAAGGGACAGGGGGCGTTTCACCCCTCCACTTT. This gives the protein CASSEGTGGVSPLHF. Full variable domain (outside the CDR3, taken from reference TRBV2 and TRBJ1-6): EPEVTQTPSHQVTQMGQEVILRCVPISNHLYFYWYRQILGQKVEFLVSFYNNEISEKSEIFDDQFSVERPDGSNFTLKIRSTKLEDSAMYFCASSEGTGGVSPLHFGNGTRLTVT.

The CDR3 sequence is CASNRGINTEAFF. For the CDR3, the DNA is TGTGCCAGCAACCGGGGGATTAACACTGAAGCTTTCTTT. The chain links TRBV2 to TRBJ1-1, with a tentative D call TRBD1 (5 bases). The CDR3 has 13 residues. Trimming stripped 7 bases from V and 2 bases from J, with 11 bases between. Germline CDR1 is SNHLY and CDR2 is FYNNEI. Drawing the rest from reference TRBV2 and TRBJ1-1, the complete variable domain is EPEVTQTPSHQVTQMGQEVILRCVPISNHLYFYWYRQILGQKVEFLVSFYNNEISEKSEIFDDQFSVERPDGSNFTLKIRSTKLEDSAMYFCASNRGINTEAFFGQGTRLTVV.

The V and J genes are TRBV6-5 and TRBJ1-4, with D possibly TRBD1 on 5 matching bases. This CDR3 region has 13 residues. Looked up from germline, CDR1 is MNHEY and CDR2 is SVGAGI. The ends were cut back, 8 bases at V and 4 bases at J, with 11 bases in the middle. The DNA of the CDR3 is TGTGCCAGCGGGACCCGGAATAATGAAAAACTGTTTTTT. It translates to CASGTRNNEKLFF.

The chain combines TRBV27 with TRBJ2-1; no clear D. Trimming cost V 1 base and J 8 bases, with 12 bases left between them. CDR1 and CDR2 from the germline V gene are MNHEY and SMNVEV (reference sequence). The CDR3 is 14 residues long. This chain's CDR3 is CASSLLAAPDEQFF. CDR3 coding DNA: TGTGCCAGCAGTTTATTAGCAGCCCCCGATGAGCAGTTCTTC.

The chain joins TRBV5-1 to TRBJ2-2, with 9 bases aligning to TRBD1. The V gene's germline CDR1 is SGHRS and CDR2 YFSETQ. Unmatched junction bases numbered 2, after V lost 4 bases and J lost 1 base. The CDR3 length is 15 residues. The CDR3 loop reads CASSRQGENTGELFF. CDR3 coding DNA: TGCGCCAGCAGCAGACAGGGGGAGAACACCGGGGAGCTGTTTTTT.

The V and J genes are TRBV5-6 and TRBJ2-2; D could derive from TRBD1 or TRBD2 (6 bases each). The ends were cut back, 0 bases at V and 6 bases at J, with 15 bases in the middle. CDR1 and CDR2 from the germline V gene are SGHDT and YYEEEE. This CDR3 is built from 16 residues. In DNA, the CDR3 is TGTGCCAGCAGCTTGGACCCGGGGGCGATCCCCGGGGAGCTGTTTTTT. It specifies CASSLDPGAIPGELFF. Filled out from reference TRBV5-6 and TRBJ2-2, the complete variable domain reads DAGVTQSPTHLIKTRGQQVTLRCSPKSGHDTVSWYQQALGQGPQFIFQYYEEEERQRGNFPDRFSGHQFPNYSSELNVNALLLGDSALYLCASSLDPGAIPGELFFGEGSRLTVL.

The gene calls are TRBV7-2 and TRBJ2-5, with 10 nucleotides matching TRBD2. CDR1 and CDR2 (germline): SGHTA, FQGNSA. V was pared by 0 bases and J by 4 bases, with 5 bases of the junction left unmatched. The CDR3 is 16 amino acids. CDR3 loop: CASSLAGTSVGETQYF. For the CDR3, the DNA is TGTGCCAGCAGCTTAGCCGGGACTAGCGTTGGAGAGACCCAGTACTTC. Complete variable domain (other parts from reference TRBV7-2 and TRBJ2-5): GAGVSQSPSNKVTEKGKDVELRCDPISGHTALYWYRQSLGQGLEFLIYFQGNSAPDKSGLPSDRFSAERTGGSVSTLTIQRTQQEDSAVYLCASSLAGTSVGETQYFGPGTRLLVL.

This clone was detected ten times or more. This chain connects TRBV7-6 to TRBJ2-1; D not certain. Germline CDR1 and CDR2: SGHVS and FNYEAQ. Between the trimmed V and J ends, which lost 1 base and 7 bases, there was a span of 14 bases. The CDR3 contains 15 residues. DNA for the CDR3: TGTGCCAGCAGCTTAGTGATGGGCCCCTGGAATGAGCAGTTCTTC. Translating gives CASSLVMGPWNEQFF.

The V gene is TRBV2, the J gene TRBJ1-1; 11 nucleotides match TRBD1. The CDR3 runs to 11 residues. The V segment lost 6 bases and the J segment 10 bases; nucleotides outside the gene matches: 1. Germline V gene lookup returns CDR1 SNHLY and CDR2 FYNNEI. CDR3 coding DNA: TGTGCCAGCAGGGGGACAGGGGGAGCTTTCTTT. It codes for CASRGTGGAFF.

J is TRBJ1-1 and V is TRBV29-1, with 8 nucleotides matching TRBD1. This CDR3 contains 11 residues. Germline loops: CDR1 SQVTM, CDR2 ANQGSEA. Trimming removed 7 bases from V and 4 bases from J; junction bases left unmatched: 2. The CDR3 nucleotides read TGCAGCGGTGGGACAGGCACTGAAGCTTTCTTT. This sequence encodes CSGGTGTEAFF.

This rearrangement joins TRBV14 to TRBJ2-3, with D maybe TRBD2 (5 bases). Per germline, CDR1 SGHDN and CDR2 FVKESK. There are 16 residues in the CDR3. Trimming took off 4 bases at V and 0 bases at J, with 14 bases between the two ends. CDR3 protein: CASSPLSGVSTDTQYF. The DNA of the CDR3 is TGTGCCAGCAGCCCCCTAAGCGGAGTTAGCACAGATACGCAGTATTTT.

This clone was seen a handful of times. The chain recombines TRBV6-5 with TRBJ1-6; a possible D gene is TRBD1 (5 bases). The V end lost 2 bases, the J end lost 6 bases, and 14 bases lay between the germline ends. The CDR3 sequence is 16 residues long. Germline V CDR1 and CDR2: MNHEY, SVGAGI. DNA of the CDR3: TGTGCCAGCAGTTACATGGGGCAGGGCGGTAATTCACCCCTCCACTTT. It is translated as CASSYMGQGGNSPLHF.

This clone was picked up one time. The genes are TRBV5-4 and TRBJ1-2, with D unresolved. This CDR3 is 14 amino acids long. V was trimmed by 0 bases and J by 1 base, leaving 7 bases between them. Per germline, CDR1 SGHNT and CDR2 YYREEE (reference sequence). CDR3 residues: CASSLAPLNYGYTF. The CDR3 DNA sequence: TGTGCCAGCAGCTTGGCACCCCTTAACTATGGCTACACCTTC.

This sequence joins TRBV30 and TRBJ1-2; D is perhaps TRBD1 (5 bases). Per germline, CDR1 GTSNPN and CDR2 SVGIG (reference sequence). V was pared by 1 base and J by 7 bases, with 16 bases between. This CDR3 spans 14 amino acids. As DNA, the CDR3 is TGTGCCTGGAGTGAGGGGATAGGGGTGGGTGGCTACACCTTC. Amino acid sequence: CAWSEGIGVGGYTF.

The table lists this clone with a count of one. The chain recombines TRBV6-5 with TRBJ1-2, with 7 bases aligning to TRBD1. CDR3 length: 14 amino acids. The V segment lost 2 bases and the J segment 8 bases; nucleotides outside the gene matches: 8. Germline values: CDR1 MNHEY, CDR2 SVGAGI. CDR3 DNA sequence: TGTGCCAGCAGTTACAGGGAGGGGGCCGGGGGCTACACCTTC. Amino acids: CASSYREGAGGYTF.

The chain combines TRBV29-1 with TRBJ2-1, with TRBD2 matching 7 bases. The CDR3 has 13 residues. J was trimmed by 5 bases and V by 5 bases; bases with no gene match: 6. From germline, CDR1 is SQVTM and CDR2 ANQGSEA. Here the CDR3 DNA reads TGCAGCGTTCATCTAGCGGAAAACAATGAGCAGTTCTTC. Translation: CSVHLAENNEQFF.

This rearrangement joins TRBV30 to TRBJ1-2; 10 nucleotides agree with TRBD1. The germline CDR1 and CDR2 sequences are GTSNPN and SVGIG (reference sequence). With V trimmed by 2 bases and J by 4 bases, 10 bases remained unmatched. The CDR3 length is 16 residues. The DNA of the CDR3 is TGTGCCTGGAGTTCGGTTGGGACAGGGGCCACCTATGGCTACACCTTC. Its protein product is CAWSSVGTGATYGYTF.

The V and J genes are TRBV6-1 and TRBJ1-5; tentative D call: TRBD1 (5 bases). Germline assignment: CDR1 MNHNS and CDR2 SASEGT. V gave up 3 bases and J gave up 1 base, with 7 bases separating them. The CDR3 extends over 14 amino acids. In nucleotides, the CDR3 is TGTGCCAGCAGTGAGGAGGGGAGCAATCAGCCCCAGCATTTT. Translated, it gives CASSEEGSNQPQHF.

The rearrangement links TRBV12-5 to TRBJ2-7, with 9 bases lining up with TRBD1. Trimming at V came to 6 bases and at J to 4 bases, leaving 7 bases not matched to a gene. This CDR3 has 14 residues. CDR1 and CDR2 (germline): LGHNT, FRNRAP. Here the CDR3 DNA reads TGTGCTAGTGGATCGACAGGGGGAAAATACGAGCAGTACTTC. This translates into CASGSTGGKYEQYF.

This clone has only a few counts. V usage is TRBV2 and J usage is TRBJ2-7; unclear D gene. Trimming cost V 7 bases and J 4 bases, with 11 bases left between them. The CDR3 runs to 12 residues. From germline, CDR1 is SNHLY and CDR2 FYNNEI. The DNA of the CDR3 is TGTGCCAGCACGGGCAGACAATACGAGCAGTACTTC. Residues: CASTGRQYEQYF. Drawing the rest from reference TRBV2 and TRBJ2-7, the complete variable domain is EPEVTQTPSHQVTQMGQEVILRCVPISNHLYFYWYRQILGQKVEFLVSFYNNEISEKSEIFDDQFSVERPDGSNFTLKIRSTKLEDSAMYFCASTGRQYEQYFGPGTRLTVT.

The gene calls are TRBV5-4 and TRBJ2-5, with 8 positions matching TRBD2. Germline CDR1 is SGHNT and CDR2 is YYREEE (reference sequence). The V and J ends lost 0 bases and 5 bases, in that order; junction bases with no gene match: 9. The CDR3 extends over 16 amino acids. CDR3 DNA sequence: TGTGCCAGCAGCTTGGGAACGGGACTAGGAAGGGAGACCCAGTACTTC. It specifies CASSLGTGLGRETQYF.

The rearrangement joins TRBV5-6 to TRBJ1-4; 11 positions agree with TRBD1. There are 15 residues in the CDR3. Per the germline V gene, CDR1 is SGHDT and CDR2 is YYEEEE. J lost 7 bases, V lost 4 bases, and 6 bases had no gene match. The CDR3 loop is CASSVSGTGGEKLFF. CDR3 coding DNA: TGTGCCAGCAGCGTGTCCGGGACAGGGGGTGAAAAACTGTTTTTT.